This T cell receptor beta chain was profiled in a study of blood T cell repertoires in COVID-19. Background on the study: Samples taken during acute and convalescent COVID-19 were collected in the United States, Italy and Spain. The cDNA or gDNA used as material had been derived from T cells, B-cell-depleted T cells, or PBMCs.

CDR3 size: 15 residues. Trimming cost V 1 base and J 4 bases, with 13 bases left between them. Germline lookup yields CDR1 LGHNA and CDR2 YNFKEQ. This clone was seen only a few times. A Seattle source enrolled patients during active infection and followed them longitudinally. Under the authors' procedure: Reference gene primer amplification yielded estimated nucleated cell counts. Only in-frame clones appear in the TCRdb table, and some are missing; sequencing was by immunoSEQ multiplex PCR. For V, J and clone size, that table is used; D and trimming come from the DNA. The sample yields 300,000 to 450,000 clones, 87% seen once.

The material sequenced was peripheral blood. The gene calls are TRBV4-2 and TRBJ1-2; D not resolved. The source of this sequence is a woman between 55 and 75 years old with COVID-19, enrolled during active disease. CDR3 region: CASSQGHGVPYGYTF. The CDR3, as DNA: TGTGCCAGCAGCCAAGGCCACGGGGTTCCCTATGGCTACACCTTC.